These T cell receptor beta chains were read from a single sample in a study of blood T cell repertoires in COVID-19. This table comes from immunoSEQ multiplex PCR, and its TCRdb copy is limited to in-frame clones, with some not included. The data contain around 170,000 clones, nearly 80% of them seen just once; the ten biggest clones take up 13% to 15%. The sample was PBMCs or T cells enriched from blood (not recorded which). Receptors originate from a man aged 55 to 70 who had been exposed to COVID-19. The CDR3 runs from the conserved cysteine through the conserved F or W. The order of the fields is CDR3 DNA, CDR3 protein, D gene, J gene, V gene, clone size. A D gene is named only where the DNA matches it firmly. Expanded clones get a size class; other rows say once, few or many, or leave the size out.

CDR3nt: TGTGCCAGCAGCGTAGGGCAGGGCGGCTACGAGCAGTACTTC
CDR3aa: CASSVGQGGYEQYF
d_gene: .
j_gene: TRBJ2-7
v_gene: TRBV9
abundance: .

CDR3nt: TGTGCCATCAGGGGAGACGCCAGCGGGACCTCCTACGAGCAGTACTTC
CDR3aa: CAIRGDASGTSYEQYF
d_gene: TRBD2
j_gene: TRBJ2-7
v_gene: TRBV10-3
abundance: once

CDR3nt: TGTGCCAGTAGTATGTTGCCTAGCGGGAGTTTTGCCGGGGAGCTGTTTTTT
CDR3aa: CASSMLPSGSFAGELFF
d_gene: TRBD2
j_gene: TRBJ2-2
v_gene: TRBV19
abundance: .

CDR3nt: TGTGCCAGTAGCCCCTCGGGACTAGCGGGAGGGACGAGCACCGGGGAGCTGTTTTTT
CDR3aa: CASSPSGLAGGTSTGELFF
d_gene: TRBD2
j_gene: TRBJ2-2
v_gene: TRBV19
abundance: once

CDR3nt: TGTGCGTCGTTGGGCTGGAATTCACCCCTCCACTTT
CDR3aa: CASLGWNSPLHF
d_gene: .
j_gene: TRBJ1-6
v_gene: TRBV28
abundance: once

CDR3nt: TGTGCCAGTAGTATTGGAGGGGGCGGCTATACGCAGTATTTT
CDR3aa: CASSIGGGGYTQYF
d_gene: .
j_gene: TRBJ2-3
v_gene: TRBV19
abundance: .

CDR3nt: TGTGCCAGCAGTTACCTGACGGGGAACGCTGAAGCTTTCTTT
CDR3aa: CASSYLTGNAEAFF
d_gene: .
j_gene: TRBJ1-1
v_gene: TRBV6-2/TRBV6-3
abundance: .

CDR3nt: TGTGCCAGCAGCCCGTTCGGGTCGAACACTGAAGCTTTCTTT
CDR3aa: CASSPFGSNTEAFF
d_gene: .
j_gene: TRBJ1-1
v_gene: TRBV7-9
abundance: .

CDR3nt: TGTGCCAGCAGGGGGGCAGGGAATCAGCCCCAGCATTTT
CDR3aa: CASRGAGNQPQHF
d_gene: .
j_gene: TRBJ1-5
v_gene: TRBV6-5
abundance: .

CDR3nt: TGTGCCAGCAGCTTAGTTTCCGGGGACAGGACCCGGGAGCAGTACTTC
CDR3aa: CASSLVSGDRTREQYF
d_gene: TRBD1
j_gene: TRBJ2-7
v_gene: TRBV11-1
abundance: .

CDR3nt: TGTGCCAGCAGCTACCAGGGACAGGGCCGGTACGAGCAGTACTTC
CDR3aa: CASSYQGQGRYEQYF
d_gene: TRBD1
j_gene: TRBJ2-7
v_gene: TRBV11-3
abundance: once

CDR3nt: TGTGCCAGCAGCTTAATCCCGGGACTGCCTATGGAGCAGTACTTC
CDR3aa: CASSLIPGLPMEQYF
d_gene: .
j_gene: TRBJ2-7
v_gene: TRBV5-4
abundance: few

CDR3nt: TGCAGCGCTGGACAGGGGGTCTTCGACGAGCAGTACTTC
CDR3aa: CSAGQGVFDEQYF
d_gene: TRBD1
j_gene: TRBJ2-7
v_gene: TRBV29-1
abundance: .

CDR3nt: TGTGCCAGCAAGGGCCAGGGAACCTACGAGCAGTACTTC
CDR3aa: CASKGQGTYEQYF
d_gene: .
j_gene: TRBJ2-7
v_gene: TRBV11-2
abundance: .

CDR3nt: TGTGCCAGTAGTATTGGGGGACTAGCGGGGCCCACAGATACGCAGTATTTT
CDR3aa: CASSIGGLAGPTDTQYF
d_gene: TRBD2
j_gene: TRBJ2-3
v_gene: TRBV19
abundance: .

CDR3nt: TGTGCCAGCAGCTCCAACAGGGGGGCCTCTAACTATGGCTACACCTTC
CDR3aa: CASSSNRGASNYGYTF
d_gene: TRBD1
j_gene: TRBJ1-2
v_gene: TRBV7-2
abundance: .

CDR3nt: TGTGCCAGCCGGAGGACTAGCGGAAATAATGAGCAGTTCTTC
CDR3aa: CASRRTSGNNEQFF
d_gene: TRBD2
j_gene: TRBJ2-1
v_gene: TRBV7-2
abundance: .

CDR3nt: TGTGCCAGCAGCTTACTGGCCGTCAGGAACACCGGGGAGCTGTTTTTT
CDR3aa: CASSLLAVRNTGELFF
d_gene: .
j_gene: TRBJ2-2
v_gene: TRBV7-3
abundance: few

CDR3nt: TGTGCCAGCAGCCTATTAAGACTAGCGGAAGGTGGAGATACGCAGTATTTT
CDR3aa: CASSLLRLAEGGDTQYF
d_gene: TRBD2
j_gene: TRBJ2-3
v_gene: TRBV27
abundance: .

CDR3nt: TGTGCCTCCACCGGGACAGGGCCTTACAATGAGCAGTTCTTC
CDR3aa: CASTGTGPYNEQFF
d_gene: TRBD1
j_gene: TRBJ2-1
v_gene: TRBV30
abundance: .

CDR3nt: TGTGCCAGCAGCTTAGCGTTGGGTAGCGGGAGGGCTAAAGATACGCAGTATTTT
CDR3aa: CASSLALGSGRAKDTQYF
d_gene: TRBD2
j_gene: TRBJ2-3
v_gene: TRBV7-6
abundance: once

CDR3nt: TGCGCCAGCAGCCTAAGCGGCAGGGGGCCCTACGAGCAGTACTTC
CDR3aa: CASSLSGRGPYEQYF
d_gene: TRBD1
j_gene: TRBJ2-7
v_gene: TRBV4-3
abundance: .

CDR3nt: TGCAGCGTTGTTGCAGGGGGTTCTGGAAACACCATATATTTT
CDR3aa: CSVVAGGSGNTIYF
d_gene: TRBD1
j_gene: TRBJ1-3
v_gene: TRBV29-1
abundance: .

CDR3nt: TGTGCCAGCAGCGGGATTCCCACCGGGGAGCTGTTTTTT
CDR3aa: CASSGIPTGELFF
d_gene: .
j_gene: TRBJ2-2
v_gene: TRBV6-5
abundance: .

CDR3nt: TGTGCCAGCAGAATTGGGACAGGGGTTAATTCACCCCTCCACTTT
CDR3aa: CASRIGTGVNSPLHF
d_gene: TRBD1
j_gene: TRBJ1-6
v_gene: TRBV27
abundance: many

CDR3nt: TGCGCCAGCGGACAGGGACTAGCCGGCTACAATGAGCAGTTCTTC
CDR3aa: CASGQGLAGYNEQFF
d_gene: .
j_gene: TRBJ2-1
v_gene: TRBV5-1
abundance: .

CDR3nt: TGTGCCAGCAGAAAAACAGGGGGCGTCATGAACACTGAAGCTTTCTTT
CDR3aa: CASRKTGGVMNTEAFF
d_gene: TRBD1
j_gene: TRBJ1-1
v_gene: TRBV5-4
abundance: .

CDR3nt: TGTGCCAGTATAGGGACAGGGGGCCCTGGGGCCAACGTCCTGACTTTC
CDR3aa: CASIGTGGPGANVLTF
d_gene: TRBD1
j_gene: TRBJ2-6
v_gene: TRBV19
abundance: .

CDR3nt: TGCGCCAGCAGCCTAGCGGGAGTGGGCACCGGGGAGCTGTTTTTT
CDR3aa: CASSLAGVGTGELFF
d_gene: TRBD2
j_gene: TRBJ2-2
v_gene: TRBV4-1
abundance: .

CDR3nt: TGTGCCAGCAGTTACTCTTCCCAGGTCGGCGAAAAACTGTTTTTT
CDR3aa: CASSYSSQVGEKLFF
d_gene: .
j_gene: TRBJ1-4
v_gene: TRBV6-5
abundance: .

CDR3nt: TGTGCCAGCAGTGACCCCCCGGTCTCTGGAAACACCATATATTTT
CDR3aa: CASSDPPVSGNTIYF
d_gene: .
j_gene: TRBJ1-3
v_gene: TRBV6-4
abundance: .

CDR3nt: TGTGCCAGCAGTGAAGGCGGGAGCGCCTACGAGCAGTACTTC
CDR3aa: CASSEGGSAYEQYF
d_gene: TRBD2
j_gene: TRBJ2-7
v_gene: TRBV6-1
abundance: once

CDR3nt: TGCGCCAGCATGGGGCAAATTAATGAAAAACTGTTTTTT
CDR3aa: CASMGQINEKLFF
d_gene: .
j_gene: TRBJ1-4
v_gene: TRBV10-2
abundance: .

CDR3nt: TGTGCCAGTAGTATGGGGGACATTGGCTACACCTTC
CDR3aa: CASSMGDIGYTF
d_gene: .
j_gene: TRBJ1-2
v_gene: TRBV19
abundance: once

CDR3nt: TGTGCCAGCAGTCCCGGACAGGGGGGCGATGAGCAGTTCTTC
CDR3aa: CASSPGQGGDEQFF
d_gene: TRBD1
j_gene: TRBJ2-1
v_gene: TRBV6-4
abundance: .

CDR3nt: TGTGCCTGGAGCGCAGGGGGGAATGGCTACACCTTC
CDR3aa: CAWSAGGNGYTF
d_gene: TRBD1
j_gene: TRBJ1-2
v_gene: TRBV30
abundance: .

CDR3nt: TGTGCCAGCAGTTACATGGGCAACAATCAGCCCCAGCATTTT
CDR3aa: CASSYMGNNQPQHF
d_gene: .
j_gene: TRBJ1-5
v_gene: TRBV6-6
abundance: .

CDR3nt: TGTGCCACCAGTGATTTGCGGGGGGGTGTCTACAATGAGCAGTTCTTC
CDR3aa: CATSDLRGGVYNEQFF
d_gene: TRBD2
j_gene: TRBJ2-1
v_gene: TRBV24-1
abundance: .

CDR3nt: TGTGCCAGTAGCCGTTTAGCGGGGGGGAGGCGCCATAGTGAGCAGTTCTTC
CDR3aa: CASSRLAGGRRHSEQFF
d_gene: TRBD2
j_gene: TRBJ2-1
v_gene: TRBV19
abundance: few

CDR3nt: TGCAGCGTTGAAGGACAGGGTAACGCAGATACGCAGTATTTT
CDR3aa: CSVEGQGNADTQYF
d_gene: TRBD1
j_gene: TRBJ2-3
v_gene: TRBV29-1
abundance: .

CDR3nt: TGCGCCAGCAGCTTAGGGACGGGAGACTATAGCAATCAGCCCCAGCATTTT
CDR3aa: CASSLGTGDYSNQPQHF
d_gene: .
j_gene: TRBJ1-5
v_gene: TRBV5-1
abundance: .

CDR3nt: TGTGCCAGCGGGGGACTAGCGGGAGCAGCCAAAAACATTCAGTACTTC
CDR3aa: CASGGLAGAAKNIQYF
d_gene: TRBD2
j_gene: TRBJ2-4
v_gene: TRBV27
abundance: .

CDR3nt: TGTGCCAGCAGCGGGGGACAGTATGGCTACACCTTC
CDR3aa: CASSGGQYGYTF
d_gene: TRBD1
j_gene: TRBJ1-2
v_gene: TRBV5-4
abundance: .

CDR3nt: TGTGCCAGCAGCAAAATAAGGCCGGTCGGCAGGCTGAACACTGAAGCTTTCTTT
CDR3aa: CASSKIRPVGRLNTEAFF
d_gene: .
j_gene: TRBJ1-1
v_gene: TRBV21-1
abundance: once

CDR3nt: TGCGCCAGCAGCCAAGACCCCGAGGTCGGTGTGGATGAGCAGTTCTTC
CDR3aa: CASSQDPEVGVDEQFF
d_gene: .
j_gene: TRBJ2-1
v_gene: TRBV4-1
abundance: .

CDR3nt: TGTGCCAGCAGTGAACCCACCCCGGAGCGCTATGGCTACACCTTC
CDR3aa: CASSEPTPERYGYTF
d_gene: .
j_gene: TRBJ1-2
v_gene: TRBV25-1
abundance: once

CDR3nt: TGTGCCAGCAGCGTAGGGGGGACTAGCGGGTTTTCGCGCGAGACCCAGTACTTC
CDR3aa: CASSVGGTSGFSRETQYF
d_gene: TRBD2
j_gene: TRBJ2-5
v_gene: TRBV9
abundance: once

CDR3nt: TGCGCCAGCAGCCATGGGCTGGATGGCTACACCTTC
CDR3aa: CASSHGLDGYTF
d_gene: .
j_gene: TRBJ1-2
v_gene: TRBV4-1
abundance: .

CDR3nt: TGTGCCACCGAGCAAGGGGCAATGAACACTGAAGCTTTCTTT
CDR3aa: CATEQGAMNTEAFF
d_gene: .
j_gene: TRBJ1-1
v_gene: TRBV28
abundance: many

CDR3nt: TGTGCCAGTAGTCCATTGACAGGGGCTGGAAATTCACCCCTCCACTTT
CDR3aa: CASSPLTGAGNSPLHF
d_gene: TRBD1
j_gene: TRBJ1-6
v_gene: TRBV19
abundance: .

CDR3nt: TGTGCCAGCAGCGTAGGGGGGACAGCAGACTCTGGAAACACCATATATTTT
CDR3aa: CASSVGGTADSGNTIYF
d_gene: TRBD1
j_gene: TRBJ1-3
v_gene: TRBV9
abundance: .

CDR3nt: TGTGCCAGCTTCTGTTTGTTCTCTGGAAACACCATATATTTT
CDR3aa: CASFCLFSGNTIYF
d_gene: .
j_gene: TRBJ1-3
v_gene: TRBV21-1
abundance: .

CDR3nt: TGTGCCAGCAGCTACAGTTATCGGACTGAAGCTTTCTTT
CDR3aa: CASSYSYRTEAFF
d_gene: .
j_gene: TRBJ1-1
v_gene: TRBV7-2
abundance: .

CDR3nt: TGCGCCAGCAGCCCAGGACTAGCGGGAGGTTACTACGAGCAGTACTTC
CDR3aa: CASSPGLAGGYYEQYF
d_gene: TRBD2
j_gene: TRBJ2-7
v_gene: TRBV5-1
abundance: .

CDR3nt: TGCGCCAGCAGGGGACAGCTCTCTGGGGCCAACGTCCTGACTTTC
CDR3aa: CASRGQLSGANVLTF
d_gene: TRBD1
j_gene: TRBJ2-6
v_gene: TRBV5-1
abundance: .

CDR3nt: TGTGCCAGCAGCCGGGACAGCTTAAACACCGGGGAGCTGTTTTTT
CDR3aa: CASSRDSLNTGELFF
d_gene: TRBD1
j_gene: TRBJ2-2
v_gene: TRBV2
abundance: .

CDR3nt: TGTGCCAGCAGTTTTAAGCGGCCCCAGCATTTT
CDR3aa: CASSFKRPQHF
d_gene: .
j_gene: TRBJ1-5
v_gene: TRBV27
abundance: .

CDR3nt: TGTGCCAGCAGCCCCAGGGGGGTCTATGGCTACACCTTC
CDR3aa: CASSPRGVYGYTF
d_gene: TRBD1
j_gene: TRBJ1-2
v_gene: TRBV3-1/TRBV3-2
abundance: once

CDR3nt: TGTGCCAGCAGGACTAGTCTACACAATGAGCAGTTCTTC
CDR3aa: CASRTSLHNEQFF
d_gene: .
j_gene: TRBJ2-1
v_gene: TRBV6-5
abundance: .

CDR3nt: TGTGCCTGGGGGACAGGGGGAAGAAGCACTGAAGCTTTCTTT
CDR3aa: CAWGTGGRSTEAFF
d_gene: TRBD1
j_gene: TRBJ1-1
v_gene: TRBV30
abundance: .